This T cell receptor beta chain was identified during a study of cytomegalovirus exposure and HLA in healthy donors. General study findings and limits: 87-base-pair reads could not separate some V segments, including TRBV6-2 and TRBV6-3. DRB1 showed the most TCR associations and HLA-C the fewest in a later analysis, as rates varied by HLA locus. Using a false discovery rate of 0.05, a later analysis showed that around 16,000 TCR beta sequences were associated with HLA alleles.

The PCR ran on 60 Vbeta and 13 Jbeta primers. Some clones are missing from TCRdb's copy, which holds only in-frame ones; the method was immunoSEQ multiplex PCR. The repertoire holds approximately 97,000 clones, with 81% as singletons. The CDR3 sequence is 15 residues long. Trimming took 4 bases from V and 2 from J; bases not matched to a gene: 5. Germline CDR1 SGHTA, CDR2 FQGNSA. This clone was counted between two and nine times. No antigen is known for it. Material for sequencing was PBMCs. This rearrangement joins TRBV7-2 to TRBJ2-7, with 10 nucleotides matching TRBD1. The clonotype comes from a woman in her 70s in good health and CMV-seropositive. The CDR3 loop is CASSSRTGGPYEQYF. CDR3 coding DNA: TGTGCCAGCAGCTCCAGGACAGGGGGACCCTACGAGCAGTACTTC.